This TCR beta chain came from a study of T-cell reconstitution after alpha-beta-depleted transplantation in children. This clonotype was detected ten times or more. Its antigen is as yet unknown. Study observations and caveats: Surviving recipient cells, namely T cells and thymic progenitors, were the source of high day-60 TCRbeta diversity in some patients. As was reported, about two months after transplant, alpha-beta T cells came from several hundred expanded graft clones. The authors attributed T-cell counts and diversity one year after transplant mostly to newly produced T cells.

The TCRbeta library was prepared with unique molecular identifiers. TCRdb itself ran the PCR reads through MiXCR, one entry per CDR3 protein. Of fewer than 700,000 distinct CDR3 sequences in the sample, roughly 13% are singletons; the top ten hold approximately 2%. The CDR3 length is 11 residues. The V end was cut by 2 bases, the J end by 5 bases, with 3 bases between. The J gene is TRBJ2-5, the V gene TRBV12-3 or TRBV12-4; D unclear. This TCR was sampled from a male patient younger than 18 who had a stem cell transplant for acute myeloid leukemia, so the T cells may come from the graft donor. The specimen was PBMCs, mostly from graft donor cells, collected 360 days after TCRalphabeta/CD19-depleted stem cell transplant. The DNA of the CDR3 is TGTGCCAGCAGTTTAAGGGAGACCCAGTACTTC. Translation gives CASSLRETQYF.